This T cell receptor beta chain comes out of a study of regulatory T cells in long-lasting Graves disease. Time point here: newly diagnosed GD, antithyroid drugs for less than 3 months. The TCR library was made from RNA extracted from PBMCs. The CDR3 is 13 amino acids. The J segment lost 3 bases and the V segment lost 6 bases, leaving 3 bases of the junction unmatched. Germline loops: CDR1 MNHEY, CDR2 SMNVEV (reference sequence). This clonotype showed up many times. Arm-PCR with iRepertoire HTBI primers amplified the CDR3 regions for these TCR beta libraries. TCRdb re-called the multiplex PCR reads with MiXCR, one entry per CDR3 protein. This table holds 450,000 to 500,000 distinct CDR3 sequences, 15% to 20% found once. This same sample was also taken into another study, of T cells in Graves' hyperthyroidism and ophthalmopathy. In that study: In the analysis, a 13 V-J model separated ophthalmopathy from stable hyperthyroidism.

The TCR comes from a man aged 40-55 years with Graves disease. The chain has TRBV27 and TRBJ2-7; 9 bases fit TRBD2. The starting material was peripheral blood mononuclear cells (PBMCs), obtained at new diagnosis, from a patient treated with antithyroid drugs. The CDR3 bases are TGTGCCAGCAGAAGGACTAGCGTCTACGAGCAGTACTTC. Translation gives CASRRTSVYEQYF.